A selection of T cell receptor beta chains follows, all from one sample in a study of blood T cell repertoires in COVID-19. This table comes from immunoSEQ multiplex PCR, and its TCRdb copy is limited to in-frame clones, with some not included. The data contain about 98,000 clones, around 90% of them seen just once; the ten biggest clones take up around 4.5%. The sequencing sample was made of peripheral blood. These receptors all stem from a man in his sixties or seventies with acute or convalescent COVID-19. CDR3s include the opening cysteine and the closing phenylalanine or tryptophan. Fields, in order: V gene, CDR3 protein.

TRBV7-8,CASSLGQGEEPQHF
TRBV11-2,CASSMGTANEKLFF
TRBV2,CASSEVRQGAGEKLFF
TRBV7-9,CASSNRLGDTGELFF
TRBV5-6,CASSSGHGYFYGYTF
TRBV7-6,CASSRKPGQGAEAFF
TRBV12-3/TRBV12-4,CASSFEENTEAFF
TRBV19,CATRDRGMDGELFF
TRBV14,CASRGGSNYGYTF
TRBV11-1,CASSLGQTFEAFF
TRBV27,CASSTGLAGDLDTDTQYF
TRBV5-1,CASSADRPNEKLFF
TRBV6-6,CASSPKNFQPQHF
TRBV7-2,CASSLGGRINEKLFF
TRBV15,CATRRDITPPGTEAFF
TRBV11-3,CASSFRDYRDLSSSYNEQFF
TRBV25-1,CASSEQGQNIQYF
TRBV18,CASSLDPPGNPPTGELFF
TRBV19,CASSSRGRAAFF
TRBV20-1,CSASIGQGASDGYTF
TRBV18,CASSRWDSLQETQYF
TRBV5-5,CASSLEGQLYGYTF
TRBV19,CASTQARYTGELFF
TRBV28,CASSLSRDSLYGYTF
TRBV7-9,CASSLAKSATF
TRBV2,CASNTGVDNEKLFF
TRBV30,CAWAGGPDEKLFF
TRBV27,CASSLETGGVRMNTEAFF
TRBV29-1,CSVTGPGNTEAFF
TRBV5-4,CASSPPGSLNNEQFF
TRBV5-4,CASSARTGRTGELFF
TRBV21-1,CASKLRNRAISGNTIYF
TRBV9,CASSVGHRNSGNTIYF
TRBV4-1,CASSLRTATNEKLFF
TRBV2,CASSEHRTFSGANVLTF
TRBV5-1,CASSSDSLGLNTEAFF
TRBV18,CASSPPTPSYEQYF
TRBV5-1,CASRPQDRGYAGYTF
TRBV28,CASTGQGPQTNQHF
TRBV28,CASSFGELRNYGYTF
TRBV2,CASSGQGDFYGYTF
TRBV2,CASSEGSGVNNEQFF
TRBV3-1/TRBV3-2,CASSYLYEQYF
TRBV19,CASSPGGGGTDTQYF